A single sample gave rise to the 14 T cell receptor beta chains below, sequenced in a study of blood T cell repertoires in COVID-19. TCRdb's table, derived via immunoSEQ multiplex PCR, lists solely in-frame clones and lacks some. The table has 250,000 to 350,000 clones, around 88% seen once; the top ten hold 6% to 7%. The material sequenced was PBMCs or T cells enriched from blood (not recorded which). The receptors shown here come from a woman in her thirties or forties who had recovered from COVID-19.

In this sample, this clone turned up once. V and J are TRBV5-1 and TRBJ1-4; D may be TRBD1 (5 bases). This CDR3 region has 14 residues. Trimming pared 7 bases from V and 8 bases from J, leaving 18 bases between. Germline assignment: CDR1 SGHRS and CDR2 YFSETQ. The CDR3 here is CASSSAGRGEKLFF. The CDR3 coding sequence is TGCGCCAGCTCGTCAGCGGGGCGCGGCGAAAAACTGTTTTTT.

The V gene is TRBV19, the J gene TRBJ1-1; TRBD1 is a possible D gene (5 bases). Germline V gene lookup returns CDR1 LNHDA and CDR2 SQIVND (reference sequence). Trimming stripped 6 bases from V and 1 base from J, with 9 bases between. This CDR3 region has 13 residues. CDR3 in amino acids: CASRDRKNTEAFF. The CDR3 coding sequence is TGTGCCAGTAGAGACAGAAAGAACACTGAAGCTTTCTTT.

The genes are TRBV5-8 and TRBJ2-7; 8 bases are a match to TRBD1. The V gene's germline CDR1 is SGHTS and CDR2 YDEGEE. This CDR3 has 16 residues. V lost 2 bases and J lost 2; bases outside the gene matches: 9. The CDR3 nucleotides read TGTGCCAGCAGCTTCACAGGGGGAACTCTAACCTACGAGCAGTACTTC. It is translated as CASSFTGGTLTYEQYF.

The CDR3 region is CASSLTGTGANYGYTF. The CDR3 bases are TGTGCCAGCAGCTTAACCGGGACGGGAGCTAACTATGGCTACACCTTC. The chain joins TRBV28 to TRBJ1-2; D might be TRBD1 (5 bases). Trimming removed 6 bases from V and 0 bases from J, with 17 bases in between. The germline CDR1 and CDR2 sequences are MDHEN and SYDVKM. The CDR3 loop spans 16 amino acids.

The CDR3 sequence is CASSPTPSGRYNEQFF. Written as DNA, the CDR3 is TGTGCCAGCAGCCCTACGCCTAGCGGGAGGTACAATGAGCAGTTCTTC. This chain joins TRBV5-6 and TRBJ2-1, with 11 bases lining up with TRBD2. Germline CDR1 and CDR2: SGHDT and YYEEEE. The CDR3 totals 16 residues. V was pared by 4 bases and J by 4 bases, with 7 bases of the junction left unmatched.

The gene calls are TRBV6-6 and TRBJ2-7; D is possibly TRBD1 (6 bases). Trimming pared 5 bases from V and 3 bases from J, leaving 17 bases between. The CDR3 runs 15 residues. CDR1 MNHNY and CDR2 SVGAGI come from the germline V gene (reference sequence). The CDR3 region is CASSRRDTIYYEQYF. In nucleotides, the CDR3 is TGTGCCAGCAGTCGCCGGGACACGATCTACTACGAGCAGTACTTC.

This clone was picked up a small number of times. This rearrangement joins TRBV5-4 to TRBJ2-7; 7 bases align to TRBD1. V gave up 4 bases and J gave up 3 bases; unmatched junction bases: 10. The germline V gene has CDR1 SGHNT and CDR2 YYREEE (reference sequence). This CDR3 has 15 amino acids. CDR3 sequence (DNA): TGTGCCAGCAGCCCCGATCCGGGACAGCACTACGAGCAGTACTTC. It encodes CASSPDPGQHYEQYF.

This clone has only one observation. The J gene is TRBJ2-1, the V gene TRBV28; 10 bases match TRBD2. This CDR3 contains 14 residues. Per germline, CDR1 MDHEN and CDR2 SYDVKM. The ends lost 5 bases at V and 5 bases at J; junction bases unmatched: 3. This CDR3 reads CASSAGLADNEQFF. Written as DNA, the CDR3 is TGTGCCAGCAGTGCCGGACTAGCGGACAATGAGCAGTTCTTC.

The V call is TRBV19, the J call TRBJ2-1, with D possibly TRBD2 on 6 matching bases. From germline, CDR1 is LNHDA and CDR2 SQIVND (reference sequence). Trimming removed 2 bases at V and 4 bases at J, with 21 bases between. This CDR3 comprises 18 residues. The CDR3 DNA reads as TGTGCCAGTAGTATATCGGTAGCCGGGAGATGGGGGTACAATGAGCAGTTCTTC. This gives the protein CASSISVAGRWGYNEQFF.

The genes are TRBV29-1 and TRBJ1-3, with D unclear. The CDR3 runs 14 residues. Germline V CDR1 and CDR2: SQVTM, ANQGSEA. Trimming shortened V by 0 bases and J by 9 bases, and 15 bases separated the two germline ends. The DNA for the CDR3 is TGCAGCGTTGAAGATTGGGGAAAACGGGGCACCATATATTTT. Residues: CSVEDWGKRGTIYF.

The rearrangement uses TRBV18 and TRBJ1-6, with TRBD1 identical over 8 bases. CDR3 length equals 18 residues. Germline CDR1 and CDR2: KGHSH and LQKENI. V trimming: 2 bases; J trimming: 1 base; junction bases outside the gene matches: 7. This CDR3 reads CASSPKAGQGSYNSPLHF. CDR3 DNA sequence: TGTGCCAGCTCACCAAAAGCAGGACAGGGTTCCTATAATTCACCCCTCCACTTT.

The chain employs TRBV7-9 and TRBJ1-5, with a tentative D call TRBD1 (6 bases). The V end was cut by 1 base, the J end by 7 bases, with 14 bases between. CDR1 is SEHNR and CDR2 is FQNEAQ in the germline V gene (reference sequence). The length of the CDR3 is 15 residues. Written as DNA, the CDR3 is TGTGCCAGCAGCTTAGTGGGGGGGGCCGACCAGCCCCAGCATTTT. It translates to CASSLVGGADQPQHF.

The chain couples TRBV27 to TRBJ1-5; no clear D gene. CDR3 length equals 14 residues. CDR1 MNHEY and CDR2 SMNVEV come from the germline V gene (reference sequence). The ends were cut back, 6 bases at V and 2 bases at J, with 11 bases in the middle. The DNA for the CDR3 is TGTGCCAGCAGCCAAATAAGAGGCAATCAGCCCCAGCATTTT. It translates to CASSQIRGNQPQHF.

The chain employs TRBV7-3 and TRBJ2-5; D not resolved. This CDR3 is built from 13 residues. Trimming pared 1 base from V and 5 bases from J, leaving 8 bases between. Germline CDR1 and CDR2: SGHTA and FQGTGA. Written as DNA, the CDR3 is TGTGCCAGCAGCTTAAGCGGAATGGAGACCCAGTACTTC. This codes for CASSLSGMETQYF.